The T cell receptor (beta chain) described here comes from a study of T cell responses to AZD1222 COVID-19 vaccine. Study observations and caveats: Repertoires were collected only later (after the peak T cell response had occurred). The study found Spike-specific TCR breadth and depth rose after two AZD1222 doses. The study found vaccine-associated CD4 TCRs spanning spike, dominant at 160-218 and 743-854.

Regarding this clone: The antigen is unknown.

Profiling relied on immunoSEQ multiplex PCR, and the TCRdb table lists in-frame clones only, not all of them. Of 150,000 to 200,000 clones listed, 90% to 95% are singletons. This TCR came from an adult who received the AZD1222 COVID-19 vaccine. Material: peripheral blood, obtained 28 days after the second AZD1222 dose.

CDR3 loop: CASSLGGKRGNTDTQYF. CDR3 coding DNA: TGCGCCAGCAGCTTGGGAGGAAAGCGGGGGAACACAGATACGCAGTATTTT. The chain uses TRBV5-1 and TRBJ2-3, with TRBD2 matching 8 bases. The germline CDR1 and CDR2 sequences are SGHRS and YFSETQ. This CDR3 has 17 residues. Losses at the gene ends were 0 bases for V and 2 bases for J; bases not matched to a gene: 8.